This T cell receptor beta chain originates from a study of blood T cell repertoires in COVID-19. This CDR3 is built from 14 residues. CDR1 is KGHSH, CDR2 LQKENI, per germline. V was trimmed by 6 bases and J by 6 bases, leaving 14 bases between them. Sequencing was performed with immunoSEQ multiplex PCR; in TCRdb, only in-frame clones are kept and a portion is missing. The profile shows 200,000 to 300,000 clones, about 86% of them singletons. Source material: PBMCs or T cells enriched from blood (not recorded which). The receptor was derived from a woman aged 40 to 50 with acute COVID-19. This chain connects TRBV18 to TRBJ1-4; D might be TRBD1 (6 bases). The CDR3 coding sequence is TGTGCCAGCTCGCCCCAAAACAGGGATGAAAAACTGTTTTTT. It yields the protein CASSPQNRDEKLFF. The full variable domain, in which reference TRBV18 and TRBJ1-4 provide the parts outside the CDR3, is NAGVMQNPRHLVRRRGQEARLRCSPMKGHSHVYWYRQLPEEGLKFMVYLQKENIIDESGMPKERFSAEFPKEGPSILRIQQVVRGDSAAYFCASSPQNRDEKLFFGSGTQLSVL.